The present T cell receptor beta chain was sequenced within a study of T cells after posttransplantation cyclophosphamide. Study-wide results and limits: Donor CD8+ memory clones often dominated recipient blood repertoires at later times. Recipient CMV seropositivity and CMV reactivation strongly tracked TRB clonality. Blood and skin or GI T cell repertoires showed limited TRB overlap.

This clone was seen more than once but under ten times. What it binds is unknown. The V end was cut by 1 base, the J end by 6 bases, with 6 bases between. The length of the CDR3 is 13 residues. The germline V gene has CDR1 SGHTA and CDR2 FQGTGA. The table came from immunoSEQ multiplex PCR; TCRdb's copy has only in-frame clones and leaves some out. This sample has tens of thousands of clones, with 86% found just once. This receptor was obtained from a man aged 25 to 40 with a blood cancer, CMV-positive, and with a related stem cell donor. Sequenced: PBMCs. The chain recombines TRBV7-3 with TRBJ2-2; D unresolved. The CDR3 DNA follows: TGTGCCAGCAGCTTAAGGAGACCCGGGGAGCTGTTTTTT. Its protein product is CASSLRRPGELFF.